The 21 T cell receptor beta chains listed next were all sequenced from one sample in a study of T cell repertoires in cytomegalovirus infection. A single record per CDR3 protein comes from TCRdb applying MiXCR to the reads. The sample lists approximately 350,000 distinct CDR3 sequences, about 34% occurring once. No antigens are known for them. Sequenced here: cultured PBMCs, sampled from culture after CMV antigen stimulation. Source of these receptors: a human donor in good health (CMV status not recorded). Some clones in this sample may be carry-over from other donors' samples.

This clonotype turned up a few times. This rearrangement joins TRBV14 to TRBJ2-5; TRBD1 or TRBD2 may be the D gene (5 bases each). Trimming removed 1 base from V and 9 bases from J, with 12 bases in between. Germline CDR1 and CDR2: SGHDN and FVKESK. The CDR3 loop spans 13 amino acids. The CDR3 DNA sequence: TGTGCCAGCAGCCAAGGGGGACCTTTGGCCCAGTACTTC. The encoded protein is CASSQGGPLAQYF.

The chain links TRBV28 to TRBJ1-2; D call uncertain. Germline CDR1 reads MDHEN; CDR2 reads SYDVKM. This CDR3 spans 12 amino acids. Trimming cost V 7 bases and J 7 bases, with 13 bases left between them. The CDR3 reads CASKESRAGYTF. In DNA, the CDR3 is TGTGCCAGCAAAGAGTCCCGGGCTGGCTACACCTTC.

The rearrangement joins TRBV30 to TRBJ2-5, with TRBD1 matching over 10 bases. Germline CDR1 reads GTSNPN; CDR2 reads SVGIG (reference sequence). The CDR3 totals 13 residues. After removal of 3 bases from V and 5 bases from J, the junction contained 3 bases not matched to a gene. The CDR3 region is CAWRDRGRETQYF. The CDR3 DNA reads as TGTGCCTGGAGAGACAGGGGGCGGGAGACCCAGTACTTC. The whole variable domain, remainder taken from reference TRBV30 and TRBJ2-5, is SQTIHQWPATLVQPVGSPLSLECTVEGTSNPNLYWYRQAAGRGLQLLFYSVGIGQISSEVPQNLSASRPQDRQFILSSKKLLLSDSGFYLCAWRDRGRETQYFGPGTRLLVL.

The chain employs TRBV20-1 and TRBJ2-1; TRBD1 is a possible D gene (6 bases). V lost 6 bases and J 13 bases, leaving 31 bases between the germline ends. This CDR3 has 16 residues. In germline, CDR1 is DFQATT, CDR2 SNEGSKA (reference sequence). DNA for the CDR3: TGCAGTGCCAGCGAGCAGGGGCTAGGCCTACGGTTCCTTCAGTTCTTC. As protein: CSASEQGLGLRFLQFF.

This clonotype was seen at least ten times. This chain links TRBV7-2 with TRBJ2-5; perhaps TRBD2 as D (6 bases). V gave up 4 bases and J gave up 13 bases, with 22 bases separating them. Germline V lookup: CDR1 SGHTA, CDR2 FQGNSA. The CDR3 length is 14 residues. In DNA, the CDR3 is TGTGCCAGCAGCTCCACCGGGAGCGCATCACATGCGTACTTC. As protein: CASSSTGSASHAYF.

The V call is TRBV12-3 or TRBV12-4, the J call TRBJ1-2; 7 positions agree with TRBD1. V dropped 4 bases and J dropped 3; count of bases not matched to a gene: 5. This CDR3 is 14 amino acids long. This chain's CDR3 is CASSSQGSHYGYTF. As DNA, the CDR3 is TGTGCCAGCAGTTCACAGGGGTCCCACTATGGCTACACCTTC.

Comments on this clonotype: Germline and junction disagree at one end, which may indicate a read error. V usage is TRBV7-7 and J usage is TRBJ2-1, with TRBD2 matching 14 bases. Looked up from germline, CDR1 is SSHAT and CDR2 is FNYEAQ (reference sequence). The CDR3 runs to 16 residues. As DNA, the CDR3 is TGTGCTAGCAGCTCGGCGGGACTAGCGGGAGTCAATGAGCAGTTCTTC. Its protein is CASSSAGLAGVNEQFF.

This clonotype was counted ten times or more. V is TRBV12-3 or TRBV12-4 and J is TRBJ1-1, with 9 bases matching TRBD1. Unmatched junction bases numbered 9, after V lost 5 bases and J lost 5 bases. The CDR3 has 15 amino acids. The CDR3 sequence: CASSMGDRDGTEAFF. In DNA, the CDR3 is TGTGCCAGCAGTATGGGGGACAGGGACGGAACTGAAGCTTTCTTT.

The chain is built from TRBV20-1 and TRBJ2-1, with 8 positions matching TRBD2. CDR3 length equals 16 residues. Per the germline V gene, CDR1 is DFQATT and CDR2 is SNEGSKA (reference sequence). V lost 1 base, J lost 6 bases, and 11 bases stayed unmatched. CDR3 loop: CSARGPRREAGNEQFF. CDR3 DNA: TGCAGTGCTAGAGGCCCACGGCGGGAGGCTGGCAATGAGCAGTTCTTC.

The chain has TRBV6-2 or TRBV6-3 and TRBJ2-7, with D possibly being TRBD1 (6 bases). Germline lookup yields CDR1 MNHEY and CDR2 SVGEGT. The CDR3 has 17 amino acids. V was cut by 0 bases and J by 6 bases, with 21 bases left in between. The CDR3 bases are TGTGCCAGCAGTTACTCGAGTAGGGGGATACTCAGTGGCGAGCAGTACGTC. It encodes CASSYSSRGILSGEQYV.

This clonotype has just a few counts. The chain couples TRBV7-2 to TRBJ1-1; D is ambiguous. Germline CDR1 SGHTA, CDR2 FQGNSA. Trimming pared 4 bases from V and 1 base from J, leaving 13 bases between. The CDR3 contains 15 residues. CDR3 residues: CASSSYSGPNTEAFF. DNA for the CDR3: TGTGCCAGCAGCTCTTACTCCGGGCCGAACACTGAAGCTTTCTTT.

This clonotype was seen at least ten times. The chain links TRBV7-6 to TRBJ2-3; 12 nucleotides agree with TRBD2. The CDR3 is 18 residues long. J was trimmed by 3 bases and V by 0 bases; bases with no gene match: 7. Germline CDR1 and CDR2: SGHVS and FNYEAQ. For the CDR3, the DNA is TGTGCCAGCAGCTTAGCTGTGACTAGCGGGAGAGTGACAGATACGCAGTATTTT. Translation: CASSLAVTSGRVTDTQYF.

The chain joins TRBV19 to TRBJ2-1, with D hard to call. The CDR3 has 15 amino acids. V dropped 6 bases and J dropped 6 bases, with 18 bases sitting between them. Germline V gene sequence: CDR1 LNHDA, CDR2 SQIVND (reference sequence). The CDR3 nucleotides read TGTGCCAGTAGATTGACCGCGGATAATCGCAATGAGCAGTTCTTC. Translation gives CASRLTADNRNEQFF.

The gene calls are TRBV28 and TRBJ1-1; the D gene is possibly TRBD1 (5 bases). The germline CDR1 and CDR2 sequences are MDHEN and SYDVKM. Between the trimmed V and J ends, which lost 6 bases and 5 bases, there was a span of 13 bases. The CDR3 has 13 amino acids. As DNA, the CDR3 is TGTGCCAGCAGCATTGGGGGTTTTACTGAAGCTTTCTTT. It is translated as CASSIGGFTEAFF.

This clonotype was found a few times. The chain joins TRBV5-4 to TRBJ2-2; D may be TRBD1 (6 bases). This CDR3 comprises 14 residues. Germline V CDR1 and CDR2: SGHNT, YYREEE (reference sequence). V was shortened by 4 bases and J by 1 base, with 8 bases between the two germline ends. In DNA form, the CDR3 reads TGTGCCAGCAGCAACAGGGAGAACACCGGGGAGCTGTTTTTT. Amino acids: CASSNRENTGELFF.

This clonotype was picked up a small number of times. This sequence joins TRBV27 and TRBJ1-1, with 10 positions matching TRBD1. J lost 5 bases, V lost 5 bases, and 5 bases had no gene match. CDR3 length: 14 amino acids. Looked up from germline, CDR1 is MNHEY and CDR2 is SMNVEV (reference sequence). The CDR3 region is CASSADRGRTEAFF. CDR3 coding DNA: TGTGCCAGCAGTGCCGACAGGGGGCGAACTGAAGCTTTCTTT.

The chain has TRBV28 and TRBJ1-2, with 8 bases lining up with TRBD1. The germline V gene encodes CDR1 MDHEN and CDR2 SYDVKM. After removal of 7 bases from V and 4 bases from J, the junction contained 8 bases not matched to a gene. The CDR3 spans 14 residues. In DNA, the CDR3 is TGTGCCAGCATCACCGGACAGGGCTCCTATGGCTACACCTTC. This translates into CASITGQGSYGYTF.

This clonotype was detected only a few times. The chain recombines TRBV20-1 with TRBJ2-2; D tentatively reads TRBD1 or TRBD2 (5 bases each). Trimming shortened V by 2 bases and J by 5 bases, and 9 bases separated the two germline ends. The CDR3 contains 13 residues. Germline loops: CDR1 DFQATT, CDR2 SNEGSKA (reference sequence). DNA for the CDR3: TGCAGTGCTAGACTTGGGGGAACCGGGGAGCTGTTTTTT. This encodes CSARLGGTGELFF.

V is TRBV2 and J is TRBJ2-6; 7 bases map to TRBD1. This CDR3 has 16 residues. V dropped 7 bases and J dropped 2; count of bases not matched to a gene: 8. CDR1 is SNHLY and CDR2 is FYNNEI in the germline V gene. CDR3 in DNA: TGTGCCAGCACCGAGCAAGGGGGCGCTGGGGCCAACGTCCTGACTTTC. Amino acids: CASTEQGGAGANVLTF.

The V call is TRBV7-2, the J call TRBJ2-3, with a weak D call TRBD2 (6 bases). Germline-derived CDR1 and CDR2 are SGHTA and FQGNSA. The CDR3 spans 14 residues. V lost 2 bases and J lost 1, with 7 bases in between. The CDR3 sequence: CASSLRRGTDTQYF. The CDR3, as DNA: TGTGCCAGCAGCTTAAGGAGGGGCACAGATACGCAGTATTTT.

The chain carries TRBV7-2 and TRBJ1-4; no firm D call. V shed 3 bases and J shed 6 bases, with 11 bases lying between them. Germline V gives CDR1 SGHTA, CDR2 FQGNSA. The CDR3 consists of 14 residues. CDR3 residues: CASSFALTDEKLFF. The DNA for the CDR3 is TGTGCCAGCAGCTTTGCCCTTACAGATGAAAAACTGTTTTTT.